The clone carrying this T cell receptor beta chain has a handful of counts. Its antigen is not identified. These data come from a study of CD8 T cells in ankylosing spondylitis. Findings of the study overall: Ankylosing spondylitis blood appeared to be characterized by a TCR beta motif of under ten highly homologous variants. Matched ankylosing spondylitis synovial fluid reportedly contained a significantly enriched population of disease-linked clones.

TCRdb re-analysed the 5' RACE reads in MiXCR, keeping a single row per CDR3 protein. The sample lists around 140,000 distinct CDR3 sequences; approximately 10% were seen once. This CDR3 spans 15 amino acids. From germline, CDR1 is SGDLS and CDR2 YYNGEE. Trimming took off 0 bases at V and 2 bases at J, with 12 bases between the two ends. The sequence was obtained from a female donor with ankylosing spondylitis or in good health (not recorded which). The chain recombines TRBV9 with TRBJ2-7, with D perhaps being TRBD1 or TRBD2 (6 bases each). Sequencing was carried out using blood, either unsorted or a sorted T cell fraction (not recorded which). The CDR3 sequence is CASSVGGDTAYEQYF. As DNA, the CDR3 is TGTGCCAGCAGCGTAGGGGGGGACACAGCCTACGAGCAGTACTTC.